One and the same sample provided the 19 T cell receptor beta chains below, sequenced in a study of shared clonotypes between healthy human individuals. Sequencing used immunoSEQ multiplex PCR; TCRdb keeps in-frame clones, though not all of them. There are approximately 2.1 million clones in the sample; more than 80% occur only once, and 0.3% to 0.4% lies in the top ten. What was sequenced was naive CD4+ T cells from PBMCs. Sample subset: CD45RA+ positively selected. Every receptor here comes from a man younger than 35 in good health. Some clones in this sample may be carry-over from other donors' samples.

The J gene is TRBJ1-3, the V gene TRBV7-6; D is ambiguous. The CDR3 has 16 residues. The ends were cut back, 2 bases at V and 2 bases at J, with 13 bases in the middle. Germline-derived CDR1 and CDR2 are SGHVS and FNYEAQ. The CDR3 bases are TGTGCCAGCAGCTTATATCTGGGAAGTACTGGAAACACCATATATTTT. Translated, it gives CASSLYLGSTGNTIYF. Full variable domain (rest looked up from reference TRBV7-6 and TRBJ1-3): GAGVSQSPRYKVTKRGQDVALRCDPISGHVSLYWYRQALGQGPEFLTYFNYEAQQDKSGLPNDRFSAERPEGSISTLTIQRTEQRDSAMYRCASSLYLGSTGNTIYFGEGSWLTVV.

The chain employs TRBV2 and TRBJ2-7; 12 nucleotides align to TRBD2. The V and J ends lost 4 bases and 6 bases, in that order; junction bases with no gene match: 7. Germline V lookup: CDR1 SNHLY, CDR2 FYNNEI. This CDR3 has 15 residues. CDR3 loop: CASSGPLAGGPEQYF. As DNA, the CDR3 is TGTGCCAGCAGTGGCCCACTAGCGGGAGGCCCCGAGCAGTACTTC.

Details on this clone: Other DNA sequences in the same sample also yield this CDR3. This chain connects TRBV28 to TRBJ1-1; unclear D gene. The CDR3 sequence is 13 residues long. Germline loops: CDR1 MDHEN, CDR2 SYDVKM. V shed 2 bases and J shed 1 base, with 5 bases lying between them. Written as DNA, the CDR3 is TGTGCCAGCAGTTTAGACTGGAACACTGAAGCTTTCTTT. Its translation: CASSLDWNTEAFF.

This clone was counted once. V usage is TRBV28 and J usage is TRBJ2-1; 10 bases line up with TRBD2. Trimming took 5 bases from V and 5 from J; bases not matched to a gene: 12. The CDR3 has 17 amino acids. Per the germline V gene, CDR1 is MDHEN and CDR2 is SYDVKM. CDR3 DNA sequence: TGTGCCAGCAGTGATAATGGGGGACTAGCGATCGACAATGAGCAGTTCTTC. Translation gives CASSDNGGLAIDNEQFF. The full variable domain, in which reference TRBV28 and TRBJ2-1 provide the parts outside the CDR3, is DVKVTQSSRYLVKRTGEKVFLECVQDMDHENMFWYRQDPGLGLRLIYFSYDVKMKEKGDIPEGYSVSREKKERFSLILESASTNQTSMYLCASSDNGGLAIDNEQFFGPGTRLTVL.

This chain joins TRBV11-3 and TRBJ2-3, with D unclear. Germline V lookup: CDR1 SGHNT, CDR2 YENEEA. CDR3 length: 12 amino acids. V dropped 4 bases and J dropped 6 bases, with 8 bases sitting between them. The CDR3 loop is CASSSYEDTQYF. As DNA, the CDR3 is TGTGCCAGCAGCTCCTATGAGGATACGCAGTATTTT.

This chain connects TRBV6-5 to TRBJ2-7; unclear D gene. The CDR3 has 12 residues. Germline V lookup: CDR1 MNHEY, CDR2 SVGAGI. V shed 8 bases and J shed 7 bases, with 15 bases lying between them. CDR3 DNA sequence: TGTGCCAGCCGTATGGGTGGGCGAGAGCAGTACTTC. It specifies CASRMGGREQYF.

V and J are TRBV5-4 and TRBJ2-7, with 8 bases lining up with TRBD1. The V segment lost 6 bases and the J segment 2 bases; nucleotides outside the gene matches: 10. CDR1 and CDR2 from the germline V gene are SGHNT and YYREEE (reference sequence). The CDR3 extends over 15 amino acids. The CDR3 protein is CASTKDRARAYEQYF. The CDR3 DNA sequence: TGTGCCAGCACCAAGGACAGGGCTAGGGCCTACGAGCAGTACTTC.

The V and J genes are TRBV6-1 and TRBJ2-7; tentatively, D is TRBD1 (5 bases). Trimming stripped 7 bases from V and 6 bases from J, with 19 bases between. Germline V gives CDR1 MNHNS, CDR2 SASEGT. CDR3 size: 14 residues. DNA of the CDR3: TGTGCCAGCATCGGTCCAGGGTTAATTGGCGAGCAGTACTTC. Its protein product is CASIGPGLIGEQYF.

The chain links TRBV7-7 to TRBJ2-3; no reliable D call. The germline V gene encodes CDR1 SSHAT and CDR2 FNYEAQ (reference sequence). The CDR3 is made up of 14 amino acids. The V end lost 5 bases, the J end lost 2 bases, and 11 bases lay between the germline ends. CDR3 DNA: TGTGCCAGCAGCCCCGACTGGGCCACAGATACGCAGTATTTT. Translated: CASSPDWATDTQYF.

The chain couples TRBV19 to TRBJ2-2, with 8 nucleotides matching TRBD1. V dropped 7 bases and J dropped 2; count of bases not matched to a gene: 3. Looked up from germline, CDR1 is LNHDA and CDR2 is SQIVND (reference sequence). The CDR3 has 14 residues. The CDR3 sequence is CASMGQANTGELFF. CDR3 DNA: TGTGCCAGTATGGGACAGGCAAACACCGGGGAGCTGTTTTTT.

The chain joins TRBV5-4 to TRBJ1-4; a possible D gene is TRBD1 (6 bases). V was clipped by 4 bases and J by 7 bases, with 17 bases between them. CDR3 length equals 15 residues. Germline CDR1 and CDR2: SGHNT and YYREEE (reference sequence). The chain's CDR3 is CASSVAGTRSEKLFF. In nucleotides, the CDR3 is TGTGCCAGCAGCGTAGCCGGGACAAGGAGTGAAAAACTGTTTTTT.

This clone was seen just once. The gene calls are TRBV5-1 and TRBJ2-5; D is perhaps TRBD2 (6 bases). Trimming removed 5 bases from V and 2 bases from J, with 16 bases in between. In germline, CDR1 is SGHRS, CDR2 YFSETQ. This CDR3 contains 15 residues. CDR3 residues: CASRRTSWIQETQYF. CDR3 sequence (DNA): TGCGCCAGCAGGCGTACTAGCTGGATTCAAGAGACCCAGTACTTC. The full variable domain, with the rest looked up from reference TRBV5-1 and TRBJ2-5, is KAGVTQTPRYLIKTRGQQVTLSCSPISGHRSVSWYQQTPGQGLQFLFEYFSETQRNKGNFPGRFSGRQFSNSRSEMNVSTLELGDSALYLCASRRTSWIQETQYFGPGTRLLVL.

This chain connects TRBV5-4 to TRBJ1-1; TRBD1 agrees at 7 bases. This CDR3 region has 16 residues. The J segment lost 1 base and the V segment lost 0 bases, leaving 6 bases of the junction unmatched. Germline V CDR1 and CDR2: SGHNT, YYREEE (reference sequence). CDR3 loop: CASSLGRGVWNTEAFF. For the CDR3, the DNA is TGTGCCAGCAGCTTGGGCAGGGGGGTATGGAACACTGAAGCTTTCTTT.

The chain carries TRBV28 and TRBJ2-3, with D perhaps matching TRBD1 or TRBD2 (5 bases each). V was trimmed by 5 bases and J by 0 bases, leaving 15 bases between them. The germline V gene has CDR1 MDHEN and CDR2 SYDVKM. This CDR3 is built from 16 residues. The CDR3 DNA reads TGTGCCAGCAGTCGCTCGGGACCTACTAGCACAGATACGCAGTATTTT. Translation: CASSRSGPTSTDTQYF.

V usage is TRBV6-6 and J usage is TRBJ1-3, with a tentative D call TRBD1 (5 bases). V was trimmed by 3 bases and J by 3 bases, leaving 12 bases between them. CDR3 length: 15 amino acids. Germline CDR1 MNHNY, CDR2 SVGAGI (reference sequence). The CDR3 DNA reads TGTGCCAGCAGTTATCCAGGGCATGTTGGAAACACCATATATTTT. The encoded protein is CASSYPGHVGNTIYF.

This clone was found once. The chain joins TRBV7-9 to TRBJ2-5; the match to TRBD1 covers 8 bases. Per germline, CDR1 SEHNR and CDR2 FQNEAQ (reference sequence). The CDR3 covers 14 residues. Trimming took 5 bases from V and 4 from J; bases not matched to a gene: 6. CDR3 bases: TGTGCCAGCAGCCGGACAGGGCCGGGAGAGACCCAGTACTTC. Amino acid sequence: CASSRTGPGETQYF. Variable domain in full (rest from reference TRBV7-9 and TRBJ2-5): DTGVSQNPRHKITKRGQNVTFRCDPISEHNRLYWYRQTLGQGPEFLTYFQNEAQLEKSRLLSDRFSAERPKGSFSTLEIQRTEQGDSAMYLCASSRTGPGETQYFGPGTRLLVL.

The rearrangement links TRBV7-2 to TRBJ2-7; the D gene is possibly TRBD1 (5 bases). Germline loops: CDR1 SGHTA, CDR2 FQGNSA. The CDR3 consists of 14 residues. The V end lost 2 bases, the J end lost 1 base, and 9 bases lay between the germline ends. The CDR3 loop is CASSLTRASYEQYF. CDR3 nucleotide sequence: TGTGCCAGCAGCTTAACCAGGGCATCCTACGAGCAGTACTTC. The full variable domain, in which reference TRBV7-2 and TRBJ2-7 provide the parts outside the CDR3, is GAGVSQSPSNKVTEKGKDVELRCDPISGHTALYWYRQSLGQGLEFLIYFQGNSAPDKSGLPSDRFSAERTGGSVSTLTIQRTQQEDSAVYLCASSLTRASYEQYFGPGTRLTVT.

Regarding this clone: The same CDR3 also results from other DNA sequences found in this sample. The chain couples TRBV28 to TRBJ2-6, with D tentatively TRBD2 (6 bases). This CDR3 has 15 residues. Germline V gives CDR1 MDHEN, CDR2 SYDVKM. V was trimmed by 6 bases and J by 4 bases, leaving 13 bases between them. CDR3 DNA sequence: TGTGCCAGCAGCTTCGGGGGATCCGGGGCCAACGTCCTGACTTTC. Residues: CASSFGGSGANVLTF.

The chain employs TRBV28 and TRBJ1-5; D call uncertain. CDR1 is MDHEN and CDR2 is SYDVKM in the germline V gene. The CDR3 consists of 15 residues. The V end was cut by 3 bases, the J end by 6 bases, with 15 bases between. The CDR3 DNA reads TGTGCCAGCAGTTTCGGGATTCTGGATGCTCAGCCCCAGCATTTT. Translated: CASSFGILDAQPQHF.